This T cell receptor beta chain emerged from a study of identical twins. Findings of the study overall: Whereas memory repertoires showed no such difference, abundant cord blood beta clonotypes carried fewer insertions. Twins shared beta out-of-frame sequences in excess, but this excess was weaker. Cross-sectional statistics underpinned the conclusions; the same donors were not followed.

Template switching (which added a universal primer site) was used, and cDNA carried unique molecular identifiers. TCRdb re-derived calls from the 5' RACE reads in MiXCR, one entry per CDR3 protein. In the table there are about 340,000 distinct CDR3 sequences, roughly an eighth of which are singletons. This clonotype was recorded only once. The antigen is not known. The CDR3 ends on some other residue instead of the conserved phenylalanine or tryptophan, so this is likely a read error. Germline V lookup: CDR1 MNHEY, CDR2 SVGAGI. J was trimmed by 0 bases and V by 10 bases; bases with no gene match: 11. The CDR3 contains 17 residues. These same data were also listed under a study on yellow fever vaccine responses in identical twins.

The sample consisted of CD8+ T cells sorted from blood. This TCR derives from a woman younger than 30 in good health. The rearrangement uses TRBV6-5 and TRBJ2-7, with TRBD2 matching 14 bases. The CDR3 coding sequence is TGTGCCACCAAGTTGACTAGCGGGGGGGGGAGCTCCTACGAGCAGTACCTC. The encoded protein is CATKLTSGGGSSYEQYL.